Sequencing of this TCR beta chain was carried out in a study of OX40 agonist ivuxolimab in advanced cancers. Study as a whole: Patients in the trial were receiving intravenous ivuxolimab every 2 weeks, at doses of 0.01 to 10 mg/kg. The study's findings and limits: On average, a greater number of expanded clones characterised CD8+ T cells relative to CD4+. Clones of CD4+ and CD8+ blood T cells grew by week 6 at doses of 0.1 to 3.0 mg/kg.

Repertoires were generated with immunoSEQ multiplex PCR, while TCRdb's copy carries only in-frame clones and drops some. The data contain 84,000 or so clones, 70% to 90% of them singletons. Worth noting for this clone: The antigen remains undetermined.

The V end lost 5 bases, the J end lost 2 bases, and 9 bases lay between the germline ends. From germline, CDR1 is WSHSY and CDR2 SAAADI. The CDR3 has 13 residues. This chain connects TRBV10-2 to TRBJ1-2, with a weak D call TRBD1 (5 bases). This TCR was recovered from an adult with an advanced solid tumor such as melanoma, head and neck, liver or kidney cancer. The sequenced sample was CD4+ or CD8+ T cells sorted from blood, obtained in a trial of the OX40 agonist ivuxolimab. The CDR3 DNA reads as TGCGCCAGCAGTCAGGGTTCCAACTATGGCTACACCTTC. Encoded protein: CASSQGSNYGYTF.